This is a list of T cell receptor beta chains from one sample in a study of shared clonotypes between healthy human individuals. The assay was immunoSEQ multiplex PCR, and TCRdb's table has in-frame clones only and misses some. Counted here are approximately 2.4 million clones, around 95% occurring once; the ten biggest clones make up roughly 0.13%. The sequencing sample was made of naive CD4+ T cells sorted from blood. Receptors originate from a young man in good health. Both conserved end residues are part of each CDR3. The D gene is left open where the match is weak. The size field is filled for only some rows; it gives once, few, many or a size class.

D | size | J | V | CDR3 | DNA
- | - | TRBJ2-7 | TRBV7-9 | CASSTTGGETYEQYF | TGTGCCAGCAGCACTACAGGGGGGGAGACTTACGAGCAGTACTTC
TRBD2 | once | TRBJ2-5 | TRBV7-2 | CASSSPWGLAGSSNEAQYF | TGTGCCAGCAGCTCACCTTGGGGACTAGCGGGGTCGTCGAACGAGGCCCAGTACTTC
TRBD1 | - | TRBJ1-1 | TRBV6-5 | CASSTPGTGETEAFF | TGTGCCAGCAGTACCCCCGGGACAGGGGAAACTGAAGCTTTCTTT
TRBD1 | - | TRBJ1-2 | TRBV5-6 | CASSLPGTGIGYTF | TGTGCCAGCAGCCTCCCCGGGACAGGGATTGGCTACACCTTC
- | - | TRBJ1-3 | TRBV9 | CASSGRDFSGNTIYF | TGTGCCAGCAGCGGCCGGGACTTCTCTGGAAACACCATATATTTT
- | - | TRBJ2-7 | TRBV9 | CASSVETGAYEQYF | TGTGCCAGCAGCGTAGAAACCGGTGCCTACGAGCAGTACTTC
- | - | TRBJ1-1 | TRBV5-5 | CASSFLYQLNTEAFF | TGTGCCAGCAGCTTTTTATACCAGCTGAACACTGAAGCTTTCTTT
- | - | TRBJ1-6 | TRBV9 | CASSAHGGRLPNSPLHF | TGTGCCAGCAGCGCCCACGGGGGGCGCCTACCTAATTCACCCCTCCACTTT
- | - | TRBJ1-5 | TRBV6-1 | CASSQRSNQPQHF | TGTGCCAGCAGTCAAAGGAGCAATCAGCCCCAGCATTTT
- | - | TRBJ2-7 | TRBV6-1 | CASSETRTGRYF | TGTGCCAGCAGTGAAACGAGAACGGGCCGGTACTTC
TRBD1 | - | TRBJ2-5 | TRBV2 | CASSLTTGRETQYF | TGTGCCAGCAGCCTGACGACAGGGCGAGAGACCCAGTACTTC
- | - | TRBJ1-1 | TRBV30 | CAWSVSRAGEAFF | TGTGCCTGGAGTGTATCCCGTGCGGGGGAAGCTTTCTTT
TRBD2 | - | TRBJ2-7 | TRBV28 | CASKSGGPPRGEQYF | TGTGCCAGCAAAAGCGGGGGGCCACCTCGAGGTGAGCAGTACTTC
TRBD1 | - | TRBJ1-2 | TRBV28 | CASSSPRQGALGGYTF | TGTGCCAGCAGTTCCCCCCGACAGGGGGCGCTCGGTGGCTACACCTTC
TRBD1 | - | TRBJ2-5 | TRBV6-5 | CASSSGTGGRETQYF | TGTGCCAGCAGCTCCGGGACAGGGGGTAGAGAGACCCAGTACTTC
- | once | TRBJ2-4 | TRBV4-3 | CASSQDGVSKNIQYF | TGCGCCAGCAGCCAAGATGGGGTGTCCAAAAACATTCAGTACTTC
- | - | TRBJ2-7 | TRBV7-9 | CASSRAPYEQYF | TGTGCCAGCAGCCGAGCCCCGTACGAGCAGTACTTC
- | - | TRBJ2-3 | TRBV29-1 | CSVGGGDTQYF | TGCAGCGTTGGAGGGGGAGATACGCAGTATTTT
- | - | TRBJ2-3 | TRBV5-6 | CASSLLTDTQYF | TGTGCCAGCAGCTTGTTAACAGATACGCAGTATTTT
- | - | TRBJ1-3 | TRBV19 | CASSISGNGNTIYF | TGTGCCAGTAGTATCTCAGGGAACGGAAACACCATATATTTT
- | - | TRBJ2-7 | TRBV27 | CASGWDKDYEQYF | TGTGCCAGCGGGTGGGACAAGGACTACGAGCAGTACTTC
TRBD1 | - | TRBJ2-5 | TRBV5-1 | CASSFTGTGWRVGETQYF | TGCGCCAGCAGTTTTACCGGGACAGGGTGGAGAGTTGGAGAGACCCAGTACTTC
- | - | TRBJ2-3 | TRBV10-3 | CASERGGSTDTQYF | TGTGCCTCCGAGAGGGGGGGAAGCACAGATACGCAGTATTTT
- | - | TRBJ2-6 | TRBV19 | CASSNNQGVLTF | TGTGCCAGTAGCAACAATCAGGGCGTCCTGACTTTC
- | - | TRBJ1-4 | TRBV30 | CAWSEGTKINEKLFF | TGTGCCTGGAGCGAGGGGACAAAGATCAATGAAAAACTGTTTTTT
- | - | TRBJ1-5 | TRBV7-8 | CASSSRDRQPQHF | TGTGCCAGCAGCTCCCGGGATAGACAGCCCCAGCATTTT
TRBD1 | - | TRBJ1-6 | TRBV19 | CASSILTGQGSNSPLHF | TGTGCCAGTAGTATCCTGACGGGACAGGGAAGTAATTCACCCCTCCACTTT
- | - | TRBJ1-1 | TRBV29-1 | CSTRDPNTEAFF | TGCAGCACGCGGGACCCAAACACTGAAGCTTTCTTT
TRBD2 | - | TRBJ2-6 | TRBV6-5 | CASSYAAGGSGVLTF | TGTGCCAGCAGTTACGCTGCGGGGGGATCCGGCGTCCTGACTTTC
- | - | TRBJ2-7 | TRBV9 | CASSDRPTDEQYF | TGTGCCAGCAGCGACCGGCCGACGGACGAGCAGTACTTC
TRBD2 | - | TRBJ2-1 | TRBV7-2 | CASTLAGAYNEQFF | TGTGCCAGCACTCTAGCGGGAGCCTACAATGAGCAGTTCTTC
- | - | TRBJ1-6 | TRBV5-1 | CASSLSQGTSPLHF | TGCGCCAGCAGCTTGTCGCAGGGGACTTCACCCCTCCACTTT
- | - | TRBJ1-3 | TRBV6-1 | CASKGNTKQNTIYF | TGTGCCAGCAAGGGTAACACGAAACAAAACACCATATATTTT
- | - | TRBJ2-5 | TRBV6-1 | CASNPSGETQYF | TGTGCCAGCAATCCAAGCGGGGAGACCCAGTACTTC
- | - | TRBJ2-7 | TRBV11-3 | CASSSPDSPYEQYF | TGTGCCAGCAGCTCTCCGGACTCACCCTACGAGCAGTACTTC
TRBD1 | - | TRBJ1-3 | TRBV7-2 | CASSLGLRQGSSGNTIYF | TGTGCCAGCAGCTTAGGCTTGCGACAGGGGAGCTCTGGAAACACCATATATTTT
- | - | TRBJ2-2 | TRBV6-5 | CASSWTTPNTGELFF | TGTGCCAGCAGCTGGACTACTCCGAACACCGGGGAGCTGTTTTTT
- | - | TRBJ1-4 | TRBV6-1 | CASSTQGSTNEKLFF | TGTGCCAGCAGTACCCAGGGTTCAACTAATGAAAAACTGTTTTTT
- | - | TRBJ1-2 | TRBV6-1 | CASRVRSNYGYTF | TGTGCCAGCAGGGTACGAAGTAACTATGGCTACACCTTC
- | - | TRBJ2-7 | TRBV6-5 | CASSYTRLGYEQYF | TGTGCCAGCAGTTACACCCGGTTAGGCTACGAGCAGTACTTC
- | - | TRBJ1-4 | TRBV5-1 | CASSLAGRDDEKLFF | TGCGCCAGCAGCTTGGCAGGCAGGGATGATGAAAAACTGTTTTTT
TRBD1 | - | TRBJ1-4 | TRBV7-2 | CASSPNTGQGLRKLFF | TGTGCCAGCAGCCCAAATACAGGACAGGGACTTCGAAAACTGTTTTTT
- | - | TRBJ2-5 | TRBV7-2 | CASSAFNQETQYF | TGTGCCAGCAGCGCTTTCAATCAAGAGACCCAGTACTTC
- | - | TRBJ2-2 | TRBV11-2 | CASSPSLGDAPGELFF | TGTGCCAGCAGCCCTTCTCTGGGGGATGCCCCCGGGGAGCTGTTTTTT
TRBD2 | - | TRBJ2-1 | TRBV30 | CAWASGGPEQFF | TGTGCCTGGGCCTCGGGGGGTCCTGAGCAGTTCTTC
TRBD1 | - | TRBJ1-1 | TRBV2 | CASSTGVGTEAFF | TGTGCCAGCTCCACAGGGGTAGGAACTGAAGCTTTCTTT
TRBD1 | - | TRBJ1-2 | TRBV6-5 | CASTGPTGGYGYTF | TGTGCCAGCACCGGACCGACAGGGGGCTATGGCTACACCTTC
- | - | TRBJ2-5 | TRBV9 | CASSVAQQETQYF | TGTGCCAGCAGCGTAGCTCAGCAAGAGACCCAGTACTTC
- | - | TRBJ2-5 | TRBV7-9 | CASSLVETVKETQYF | TGTGCCAGCAGCTTAGTTGAGACAGTAAAAGAGACCCAGTACTTC
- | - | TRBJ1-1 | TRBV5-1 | CASREASGNTEAFF | TGCGCCAGCAGGGAAGCGTCAGGGAACACTGAAGCTTTCTTT
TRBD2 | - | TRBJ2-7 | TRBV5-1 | CASSPTSGGYEQYF | TGCGCCAGCAGCCCAACTAGCGGGGGCTACGAGCAGTACTTC
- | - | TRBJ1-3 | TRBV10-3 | CAISDLNWDSGNTIYF | TGTGCCATCAGTGACCTAAATTGGGACTCTGGAAACACCATATATTTT
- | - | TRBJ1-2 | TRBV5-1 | CASRQGNANYGYTF | TGCGCCAGCAGGCAGGGAAATGCTAACTATGGCTACACCTTC
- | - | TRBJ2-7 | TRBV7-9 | CASSLRRGLGGSEQYF | TGTGCCAGCAGCTTAAGGCGTGGGCTAGGGGGAAGCGAGCAGTACTTC
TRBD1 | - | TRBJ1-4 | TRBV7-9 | CASSPRDREGEKLFF | TGTGCCAGCAGCCCTCGGGACAGGGAAGGTGAAAAACTGTTTTTT
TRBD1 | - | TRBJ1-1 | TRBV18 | CASSPRWDRGDTEAFF | TGTGCCAGCTCACCCCGATGGGACAGGGGGGACACTGAAGCTTTCTTT
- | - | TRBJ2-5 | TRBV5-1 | CASSLGSGRRETQYF | TGCGCCAGCAGCTTGGGATCGGGACGCAGAGAGACCCAGTACTTC